This T cell receptor (beta chain) was observed in a study of regulatory T cells in long-lasting Graves disease (dated by TCRdb to the early 2020s). For the wider study: Persistent Graves' disease meant more than 5 years of antithyroid drug treatment with TSH receptor autoantibodies that stayed positive. Patients with persistent Graves' disease were compared with patients with newly diagnosed Graves' disease using TCR sequencing and RNA sequencing of peripheral blood. The study was conducted in China and was registered as a clinical trial. TCR sequencing covered approximately 13 persistent and about 20 newly diagnosed Graves' disease patients, about 35 samples in total. On average, persistent Graves' disease patients in the clinical cohort had been on antithyroid drugs for about 9.7 years. Results and caveats for the whole study, not just this receptor: Patients with persistent disease shared more public clonotypes (around 2,500) than newly diagnosed patients did (roughly 970). The authors noted that the small sample size was a limitation that may lower accuracy. Sequencing and analysis were restricted to the TCR beta chain. Because the primary lesion, thyroid tissue, could not be accessed, the study looked at peripheral blood alone. Lower TCR Shannon entropy and fewer highly expanded clones were observed in persistent Graves' disease patients than in newly diagnosed patients, which suggested clonal expansion.

The library was obtained by multiplex PCR. Instrument used: Illumina HiSeq 4000. iRepertoire HTBI primers and Arm-PCR amplification of CDR3 regions were used to construct TCR beta libraries. PCR products were gel purified before sequencing. Processing in the source paper ran as follows. A total of roughly 65 TRBV and some 15 TRBJ segments were identified across samples and were used for gene usage analysis of CDR3 amino acid clonotypes. COPE and FqMerger were used to merge the filtered high-quality paired reads into contigs. Contigs were aligned with BLAST to IMGT TRBV, TRBD and TRBJ reference genes, and CDR3 was defined per IMGT. Clonotypes above 0.1% frequency were classified as highly expanded clones. Shannon entropy served as the measure of repertoire diversity, while the Gini coefficient captured V-J evenness. Public clonotypes were defined as clonotypes shared by more than one individual. TCRdb ran its own pipeline on the public reads, namely fastp trimming at Q25 and MiXCR clone calling, and kept in-frame beta chains. Every distinct CDR3 protein forms one entry, paired with its most common genes and DNA. TCRdb's processing, not the authors' own work, is the source of the V and J calls. For this sample the table gives more than 300,000 distinct CDR3 sequences, of which less than 30% were detected only once. The ten most abundant clones make up around 30% of the sample.

Turning to this clonotype: Its specific antigen is unknown. There are no base qualities to consult, and no much larger clone falls within one base.

Taken with the paper, the label for time point translates to: persistent/refractory GD, antithyroid drugs over 5 years with positive TRAb. RNA was extracted from PBMCs in TRIzol for both TCR sequencing and RNA sequencing. The diagnosis of Graves' disease was made according to American Thyroid Association guidelines. Patients for the study were recruited at an endocrinology department in Xi'an, China. From each patient, nine milliliters of peripheral blood was collected into an EDTA anticoagulant tube. PBMCs were isolated by Ficoll Paque Plus density gradient separation without further T cell sorting. An Agilent 2100 Bioanalyzer and agarose gel were used to check RNA quality, and a NanoDrop 2000 was used to measure RNA concentration. The sequence was obtained from a woman aged 40-49 years with Graves disease. Donor details come from another sample of the same person, matched by shared clones. The sequencing here drew on peripheral blood mononuclear cells (PBMCs), taken when the disease was refractory, from a patient treated with antithyroid drugs.

The CDR3 in this case is CASRDRSSGELFF. At the DNA level, the sequence is TGTGCCAGTAGGGACAGGTCGTCCGGGGAGCTGTTTTTT. Recombination linked TRBV19 to TRBJ2-2; the central 7 bases match TRBD1. After removal of 6 bases from V and 6 bases from J, the junction retains 4 bases not matched to a gene. From the germline V gene (reference sequence), CDR1 is LNHDA and CDR2 is SQIVND. The CDR3 runs 13 amino acids, cysteine and phenylalanine included. Only the CDR3 part of the read is kept: 39 bases, read in frame from the first base. With all but the CDR3 taken from the reference TRBV19 and TRBJ2-2 genes, the full variable domain is: DGGITQSPKYLFRKEGQNVTLSCEQNLNHDAMYWYRQDPGQGLRLIYYSQIVNDFQKGDIAEGYSVSREKKESFPLTVTSAQKNPTAFYLCASRDRSSGELFFGEGSRLTVL.